These 18 T cell receptor beta chains came from one sample sequenced in a study of T cells in Graves' hyperthyroidism and ophthalmopathy (dated by TCRdb to the late 2010s). To prepare the library, multiplex PCR was applied. The instrument given in TCRdb is Illumina HiSeq 2000. Amplification of TCR beta CDR3 regions was carried out from RNA transcripts. The TCR CDR3 was subjected to a first round of RT-PCR using the HTBI primer set and the Qiagen OneStep RT-PCR kit. TCRdb took the public reads, trimmed them with fastp at Q25, ran MiXCR for clone calling and kept in-frame beta chains. Rows with one shared CDR3 protein collapse into an entry with the most common genes and DNA. The sample has about 640,000 distinct CDR3 sequences on record, about a fifth of them singletons. The ten largest clones capture around a third of the sample. Input material: blood. The receptors originated from a young man with Graves' ophthalmopathy.

This clonotype was observed a few times. V is TRBV6-1 and J is TRBJ2-7; 11 positions agree with TRBD2. The CDR3 is made up of 17 amino acids. J was trimmed by 3 bases and V by 5 bases; bases with no gene match: 12. Germline CDR1 reads MNHNS; CDR2 reads SASEGT. CDR3 in amino acids: CASSPPTSGSPYYEQYF. CDR3 in DNA: TGTGCCAGCAGTCCCCCTACTAGCGGGAGCCCCTACTACGAGCAGTACTTC.

A few counts support this clonotype. The rearrangement uses TRBV15 and TRBJ2-5; 11 bases line up with TRBD2. The germline V gene encodes CDR1 LNHNV and CDR2 YYDKDF (reference sequence). V gave up 5 bases and J gave up 5 bases; unmatched junction bases: 13. CDR3 length: 17 amino acids. CDR3 DNA: TGTGCCACCAGCTCCCGGACTAGCGGGCTTAAGAGGGAGACCCAGTACTTC. It codes for CATSSRTSGLKRETQYF.

At least ten counts were recorded for this clonotype. The V gene is TRBV28, the J gene TRBJ2-3; no reliable D call. V was shortened by 3 bases and J by 3 bases, with 16 bases between the two germline ends. There are 16 residues in the CDR3. The germline V gene has CDR1 MDHEN and CDR2 SYDVKM. The CDR3 DNA follows: TGTGCCAGCAGTTTTGACCCAGATTGGAAAACAGATACGCAGTATTTT. As protein: CASSFDPDWKTDTQYF.

The rearrangement links TRBV7-3 to TRBJ2-1; tentatively, D is TRBD2 (5 bases). V dropped 4 bases and J dropped 6 bases, with 22 bases sitting between them. The CDR3 sequence is 17 residues long. In germline, CDR1 is SGHTA, CDR2 FQGTGA. CDR3 residues: CASSSPCGESPTNEQFF. CDR3 nucleotides: TGTGCCAGCAGCTCCCCATGTGGGGAGAGTCCCACCAATGAGCAGTTCTTC.

In its sample, this clonotype was seen many times. The genes are TRBV18 and TRBJ1-2, with D possibly matching TRBD1 (5 bases). Trimming removed 4 bases from V and 10 bases from J, with 10 bases in between. Germline-derived CDR1 and CDR2 are KGHSH and LQKENI. The CDR3 contains 11 residues. Written as DNA, the CDR3 is TGTGCCAGCTCACTCCAGGGACTCTACACCTTC. It is translated as CASSLQGLYTF.

This clonotype has more than one count but fewer than ten. V and J are TRBV9 and TRBJ2-5, with 7 bases fitting TRBD1. The J segment lost 1 base and the V segment lost 7 bases, leaving 10 bases of the junction unmatched. The CDR3 spans 15 residues. Germline loops: CDR1 SGDLS, CDR2 YYNGEE. The CDR3 reads CASSLGTDIQETQYF. The CDR3, as DNA: TGTGCCAGCTCTCTTGGGACAGACATCCAAGAGACCCAGTACTTC.

In this sample, this clonotype turned up once. This chain joins TRBV14 and TRBJ2-7; TRBD1 matches 10 bases. This CDR3 has 14 amino acids. From germline, CDR1 is SGHDN and CDR2 FVKESK. V shed 8 bases and J 5 bases; nucleotides not matched to a gene: 9. The CDR3 region is CASPPTGGLDEQYF. CDR3 coding DNA: TGTGCCAGCCCCCCGACAGGGGGCCTCGACGAGCAGTACTTC.

This clonotype was observed a handful of times. The rearrangement uses TRBV5-4 and TRBJ2-1; no reliable D call. This CDR3 is 14 amino acids long. Trimming shortened V by 3 bases and J by 1 base, and 8 bases separated the two germline ends. Germline values: CDR1 SGHNT, CDR2 YYREEE (reference sequence). CDR3 residues: CASSSEASYNEQFF. In DNA, the CDR3 is TGTGCCAGCAGCTCCGAAGCGTCCTACAATGAGCAGTTCTTC.

This clonotype was observed at least ten times. The CDR3 sequence is CASSPTSGQSYEQYF. The CDR3 region has the DNA TGTGCCAGCAGTCCTACTAGCGGACAATCCTACGAGCAGTACTTC. The chain links TRBV27 to TRBJ2-7, with 8 bases that match TRBD2. Germline CDR1 is MNHEY and CDR2 is SMNVEV (reference sequence). Unmatched junction bases numbered 7, after V lost 5 bases and J lost 1 base. The CDR3 is made up of 15 amino acids.

This clonotype was recorded many times. CDR3 sequence reads: CASSPRNGMVSNEQFF. The DNA for the CDR3 is TGTGCCAGCAGCCCTCGTAACGGAATGGTAAGCAATGAGCAGTTCTTC. V and J are TRBV7-9 and TRBJ2-1; D not resolved. Germline V gene data show CDR1 as SEHNR and CDR2 as FQNEAQ (reference sequence). The germline V and J ends were trimmed by 5 bases and 6 bases, with 20 bases remaining between them. The CDR3 is made up of 16 amino acids.

This clonotype was seen a handful of times. The chain couples TRBV7-3 to TRBJ2-2; TRBD2 agrees at 9 bases. This CDR3 comprises 15 residues. Germline V CDR1 and CDR2: SGHTA, FQGTGA. V gave up 2 bases and J gave up 5 bases; unmatched junction bases: 3. CDR3 sequence reads: CASSLGSGRTGELFF. CDR3 DNA sequence: TGTGCCAGCAGCTTAGGTAGCGGGAGAACCGGGGAGCTGTTTTTT.

The V call is TRBV28, the J call TRBJ1-5; D is undetermined. V lost 3 bases and J 5 bases, leaving 8 bases between the germline ends. In germline, CDR1 is MDHEN, CDR2 SYDVKM. The CDR3 runs 13 residues. In DNA, the CDR3 is TGTGCCAGCAGTTTCCAGAATTATCAGCCCCAGCATTTT. Its protein product is CASSFQNYQPQHF.

This clonotype was counted only a few times. The chain joins TRBV27 to TRBJ2-7; D unresolved. The CDR3 totals 14 residues. V was clipped by 5 bases and J by 3 bases, with 14 bases between them. Germline V gene lookup returns CDR1 MNHEY and CDR2 SMNVEV (reference sequence). For the CDR3, the DNA is TGTGCCAGCAGTCTTTTTCCCCCCTACTACGAGCAGTACTTC. This encodes CASSLFPPYYEQYF.

The V call is TRBV20-1, the J call TRBJ1-5, with D possibly TRBD1 on 6 matching bases. The germline V and J ends were trimmed by 2 bases and 9 bases, with 14 bases remaining between them. CDR3 length: 13 residues. The germline V gene encodes CDR1 DFQATT and CDR2 SNEGSKA (reference sequence). Written as DNA, the CDR3 is TGCAGTGCTAGAAGGGGGAACAGAGGGCCCCAGCATTTT. Protein: CSARRGNRGPQHF.

This clonotype was seen a handful of times. The gene calls are TRBV28 and TRBJ1-2; weak D call: TRBD1 (5 bases). CDR1 is MDHEN and CDR2 is SYDVKM in the germline V gene. V shed 6 bases and J shed 0 bases, with 11 bases lying between them. CDR3 length equals 14 residues. CDR3 sequence: CASRSGGTNYGYTF. The DNA for the CDR3 is TGTGCCAGCAGATCGGGGGGTACTAACTATGGCTACACCTTC.

The chain has TRBV5-6 and TRBJ2-3; weak D call: TRBD1 (6 bases). Deletions cut 4 bases from V and 6 bases from J, with 27 bases between. Germline loops: CDR1 SGHDT, CDR2 YYEEEE. The CDR3 is made up of 18 amino acids. Here the CDR3 DNA reads TGTGCCAGCAGCAACGACTTAACGGGTACAGGGACACAGGATACGCAGTATTTT. Translating it yields CASSNDLTGTGTQDTQYF.

The chain is built from TRBV14 and TRBJ1-4, with D unclear. Germline V gene data show CDR1 as SGHDN and CDR2 as FVKESK. The CDR3 runs 17 residues. V was clipped by 1 base and J by 3 bases, with 15 bases between them. CDR3 bases: TGTGCCAGCAGCCAAGTGCTCGGTGGACCGGCTAATGAAAAACTGTTTTTT. Protein product: CASSQVLGGPANEKLFF.

Regarding this clonotype: This may come from a read error, since a much larger clone is one base off. The V and J genes are TRBV11-2 and TRBJ1-6; 10 bases fit TRBD1. The CDR3 totals 16 residues. Germline assignment: CDR1 SGHAT and CDR2 FQNNGV. V dropped 5 bases and J dropped 5; count of bases not matched to a gene: 6. CDR3 bases: TGTGCCAGCAGCAGCGTTGGGACAGGGGATAATTCACCCCTCCACTTT. It yields the protein CASSSVGTGDNSPLHF.